This T cell receptor (beta chain) was documented in a study of blood T cell repertoires in COVID-19. The overall study: COVID-19 samples from acute and convalescent phases originated in the United States, Italy and Spain. T cells, B-cell-depleted T cells, or PBMCs provided the cDNA or gDNA that served as material.

Under the authors' procedure: Reference gene primer amplification yielded estimated nucleated cell counts. Libraries were prepared by immunoSEQ multiplex PCR; TCRdb keeps only in-frame clonotypes and omits some of them. V, J and clone size are taken as reported in that table, and D and trimming were inferred from the DNA itself. The repertoire consists of about 100,000 clones, with 91% occurring once and the leading ten covering over 2%. CDR3 size: 14 residues. From germline, CDR1 is ENHRY and CDR2 SYGVKD. Between the trimmed V and J ends, which lost 0 bases and 7 bases, there was a span of 10 bases.

This rearrangement joins TRBV10-3 to TRBJ2-1, with TRBD1 as a possible D gene (5 bases). The TCR sequence derives from a man in his fifties with active COVID-19. The sample comprised peripheral blood. The CDR3 coding sequence is TGTGCCATCAGTGAGTCGGGGCACCGAAATGAGCAGTTCTTC. Translating it yields CAISESGHRNEQFF.